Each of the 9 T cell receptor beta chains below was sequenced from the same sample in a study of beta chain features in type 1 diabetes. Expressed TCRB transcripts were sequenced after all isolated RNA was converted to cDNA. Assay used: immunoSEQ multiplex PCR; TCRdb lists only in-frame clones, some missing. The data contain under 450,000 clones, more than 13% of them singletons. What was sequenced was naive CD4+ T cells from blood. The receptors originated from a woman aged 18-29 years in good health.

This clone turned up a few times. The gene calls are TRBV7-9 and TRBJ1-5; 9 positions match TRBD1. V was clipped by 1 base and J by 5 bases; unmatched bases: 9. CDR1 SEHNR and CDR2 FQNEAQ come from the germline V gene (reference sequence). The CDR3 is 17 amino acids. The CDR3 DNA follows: TGTGCCAGCAGCTTAGACTTTGGGACAGGGTCCGATCAGCCCCAGCATTTT. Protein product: CASSLDFGTGSDQPQHF.

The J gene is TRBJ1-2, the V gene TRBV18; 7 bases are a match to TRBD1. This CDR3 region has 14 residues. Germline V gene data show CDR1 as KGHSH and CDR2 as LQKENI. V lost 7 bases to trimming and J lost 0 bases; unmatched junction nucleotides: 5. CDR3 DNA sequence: TGTGCCAGCTTGACCGGGACAGCTAACTATGGCTACACCTTC. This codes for CASLTGTANYGYTF.

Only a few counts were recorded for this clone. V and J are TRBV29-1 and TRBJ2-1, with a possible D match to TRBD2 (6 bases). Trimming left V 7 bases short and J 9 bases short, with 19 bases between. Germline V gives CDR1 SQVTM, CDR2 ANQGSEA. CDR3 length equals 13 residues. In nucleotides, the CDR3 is TGCAGCGCACCGGGACTCTCAAGGGGTGAGCAGTTCTTC. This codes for CSAPGLSRGEQFF.

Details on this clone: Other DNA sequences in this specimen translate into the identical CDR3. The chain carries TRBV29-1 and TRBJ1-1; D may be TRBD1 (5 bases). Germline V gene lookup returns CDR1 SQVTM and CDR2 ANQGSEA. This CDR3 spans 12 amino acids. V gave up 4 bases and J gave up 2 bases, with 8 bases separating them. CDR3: CSVVQGNTEAFF. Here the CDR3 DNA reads TGCAGCGTTGTCCAGGGAAACACTGAAGCTTTCTTT.

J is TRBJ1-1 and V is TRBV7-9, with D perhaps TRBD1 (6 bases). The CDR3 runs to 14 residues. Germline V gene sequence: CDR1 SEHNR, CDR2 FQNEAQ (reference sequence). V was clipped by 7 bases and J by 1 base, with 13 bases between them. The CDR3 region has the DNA TGTGCCAGCACCGCAGGGGTGACGAACACTGAAGCTTTCTTT. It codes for CASTAGVTNTEAFF.

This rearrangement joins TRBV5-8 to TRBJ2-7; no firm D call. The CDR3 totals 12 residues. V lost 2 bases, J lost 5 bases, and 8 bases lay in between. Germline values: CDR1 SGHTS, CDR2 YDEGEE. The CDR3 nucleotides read TGTGCCAGCAGCTTAACGAGGAACGAGCAGTACTTC. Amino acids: CASSLTRNEQYF.

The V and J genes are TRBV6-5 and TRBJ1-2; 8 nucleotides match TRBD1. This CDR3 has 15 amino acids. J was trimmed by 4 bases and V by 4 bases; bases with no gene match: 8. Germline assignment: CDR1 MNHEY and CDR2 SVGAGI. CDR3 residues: CASSSDREGFYGYTF. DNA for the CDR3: TGTGCCAGCAGTTCGGACAGGGAGGGCTTCTATGGCTACACCTTC.

CDR3 region: CASSRHPSTGAYNEQFF. DNA for the CDR3: TGTGCCAGCAGCCGACATCCTAGCACCGGGGCCTACAATGAGCAGTTCTTC. The V and J genes are TRBV27 and TRBJ2-1, with D maybe TRBD2 (5 bases). Germline V gene sequence: CDR1 MNHEY, CDR2 SMNVEV (reference sequence). CDR3 length equals 17 residues. The V gene lost 6 bases and the J gene lost 2 bases, with 20 bases spanning the gap.

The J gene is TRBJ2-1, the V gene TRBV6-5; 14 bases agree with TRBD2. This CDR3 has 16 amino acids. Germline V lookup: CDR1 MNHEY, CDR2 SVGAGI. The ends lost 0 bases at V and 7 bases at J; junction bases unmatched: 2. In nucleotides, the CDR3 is TGTGCCAGCAGTTACTCGACTAGCGGGAGGGCAAATGAGCAGTTCTTC. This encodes CASSYSTSGRANEQFF.